These 7 T cell receptor beta chains were all obtained from the same sample, sequenced in a study of blood T cell repertoires in COVID-19. Some clones are missing from TCRdb's copy, which holds only in-frame ones; the method was immunoSEQ multiplex PCR. The table includes roughly 160,000 clones, approximately 91% detected once. Source material: peripheral blood. The receptors shown here come from a young man with COVID-19, enrolled during active disease.

The rearrangement uses TRBV4-1 and TRBJ1-3; D is perhaps TRBD1 (6 bases). V was clipped by 4 bases and J by 8 bases, with 15 bases between them. There are 14 residues in the CDR3. Per germline, CDR1 MGHRA and CDR2 YSYEKL. In DNA form, the CDR3 reads TGCGCCAGCAGCCCCTTTAAGGGGGGGGACACCATATATTTT. The encoded protein is CASSPFKGGDTIYF.

CDR3 sequence: CASSLVLGGRTYEQYF. As DNA, the CDR3 is TGTGCCAGCAGCTTAGTACTAGGGGGTAGAACCTACGAGCAGTACTTC. This chain joins TRBV5-4 and TRBJ2-7; the D gene is possibly TRBD1 (6 bases). CDR1 and CDR2 (germline): SGHNT, YYREEE (reference sequence). Trimming removed 2 bases from V and 2 bases from J, with 17 bases in between. CDR3 length equals 16 residues.

The chain is built from TRBV24-1 and TRBJ2-1, with 12 bases matching TRBD2. In germline, CDR1 is KGHDR, CDR2 SFDVKD. The length of the CDR3 is 17 residues. V was pared by 0 bases and J by 7 bases, with 6 bases of the junction left unmatched. CDR3 residues: CATSDLASGRAKNEQFF. CDR3 in DNA: TGTGCCACCAGTGATTTGGCTAGCGGGAGGGCCAAAAATGAGCAGTTCTTC.

The chain links TRBV18 to TRBJ1-5, with 7 bases aligning to TRBD1. V trimming: 4 bases; J trimming: 5 bases; junction bases outside the gene matches: 5. Germline-derived CDR1 and CDR2 are KGHSH and LQKENI. The CDR3 runs 14 residues. This CDR3 is CASSQRGPDQPQHF. The CDR3, as DNA: TGTGCCAGCTCACAAAGGGGGCCAGATCAGCCCCAGCATTTT.

CDR3 bases: TGTGCCAGCAGTTGGGACAGCTCCTACGAGCAGTACTTC. This codes for CASSWDSSYEQYF. The genes are TRBV6-5 and TRBJ2-7; 7 bases line up with TRBD1. The CDR3 sequence is 13 residues long. Per germline, CDR1 MNHEY and CDR2 SVGAGI. Trimming cost V 4 bases and J 0 bases; bases outside gene matches: 0.

The chain combines TRBV9 with TRBJ2-7; 10 bases match TRBD2. The V gene end was trimmed by 4 bases and the J gene end by 7 bases; junction bases not matched to a gene: 8. CDR1 is SGDLS and CDR2 is YYNGEE in the germline V gene. CDR3 length: 14 amino acids. The CDR3 sequence: CASSSGTSEGEQYF. CDR3 coding DNA: TGTGCCAGCAGCTCCGGGACTAGCGAGGGGGAGCAGTACTTC. The full variable domain, in which reference TRBV9 and TRBJ2-7 provide the parts outside the CDR3, is DSGVTQTPKHLITATGQRVTLRCSPRSGDLSVYWYQQSLDQGLQFLIQYYNGEERAKGNILERFSAQQFPDLHSELNLSSLELGDSALYFCASSSGTSEGEQYFGPGTRLTVT.

The chain couples TRBV29-1 to TRBJ2-3; D is uncertain. V lost 6 bases to trimming and J lost 2 bases, with 12 bases between them. The CDR3 sequence is 13 residues long. Looked up from germline, CDR1 is SQVTM and CDR2 is ANQGSEA. CDR3: CSVRPQYTDTQYF. The CDR3 DNA is TGCAGCGTGAGGCCCCAATACACAGATACGCAGTATTTT.